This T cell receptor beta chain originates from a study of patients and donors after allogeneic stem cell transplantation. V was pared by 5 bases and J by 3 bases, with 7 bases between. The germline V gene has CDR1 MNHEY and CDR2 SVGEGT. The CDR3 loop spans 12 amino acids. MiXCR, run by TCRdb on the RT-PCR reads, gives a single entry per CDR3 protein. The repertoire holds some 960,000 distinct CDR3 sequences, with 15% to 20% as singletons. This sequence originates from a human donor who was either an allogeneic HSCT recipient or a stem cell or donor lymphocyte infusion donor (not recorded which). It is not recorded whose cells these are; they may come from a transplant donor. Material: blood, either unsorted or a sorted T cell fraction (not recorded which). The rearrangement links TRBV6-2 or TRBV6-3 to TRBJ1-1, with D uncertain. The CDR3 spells CASSPRHTEAFF. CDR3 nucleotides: TGTGCCAGCAGTCCTCGTCACACTGAAGCTTTCTTT.